The 17 T cell receptor beta chains listed next were all sequenced from one sample in a study of T cell changes during pregnancy in multiple sclerosis. Using immunoSEQ multiplex PCR, the repertoire was profiled, and TCRdb retains in-frame clones only, with some absent. The sample consists of 90,000 or so clones, under 95% of them appearing once. The sample in question was peripheral blood, obtained in the first trimester of pregnancy. The origin of the receptors is a female donor with multiple sclerosis, enrolled in a pregnancy study.

V and J are TRBV5-3 and TRBJ2-7; 9 positions agree with TRBD2. TRBV5-3 falls under the ORF class, with uncertain function. This CDR3 region has 23 residues. Trimming at V came to 3 bases and at J to 7 bases, leaving 35 bases not matched to a gene. The CDR3 spells CARSWGIKGLLGGLSGRWREQYF. The CDR3 DNA reads TGTGCCAGAAGCTGGGGGATAAAGGGGTTGTTGGGGGGTCTAAGCGGGAGGTGGAGGGAGCAGTACTTC.

The chain employs TRBV19 and TRBJ2-1; D uncertain. Deletions cut 6 bases from V and 4 bases from J, with 13 bases between. Germline CDR1 LNHDA, CDR2 SQIVND (reference sequence). The length of the CDR3 is 14 residues. The CDR3 DNA is TGTGCCAGTAGCTACTCCGGGTCGTACAATGAGCAGTTCTTC. Translating it yields CASSYSGSYNEQFF.

The chain joins TRBV5-6 to TRBJ2-7; 13 nucleotides align to TRBD2. The CDR3 is 15 residues long. The germline V gene has CDR1 SGHDT and CDR2 YYEEEE. V was pared by 4 bases and J by 6 bases, with 7 bases of the junction left unmatched. In DNA form, the CDR3 reads TGTGCCAGCAGCCAGACTAGCGGGAGGACTGGCGAGCAGTACTTC. Translating gives CASSQTSGRTGEQYF.

The genes are TRBV27 and TRBJ1-1; D is perhaps TRBD1 (5 bases). This CDR3 is built from 14 residues. V lost 3 bases to trimming and J lost 0 bases, with 8 bases between them. The germline gives CDR1 MNHEY, CDR2 SMNVEV (reference sequence). In DNA, the CDR3 is TGTGCCAGCAGTTTCAGGGCGGTGAACACTGAAGCTTTCTTT. Translated: CASSFRAVNTEAFF.

This chain joins TRBV9 and TRBJ2-1; 11 nucleotides match TRBD2. The CDR3 runs 17 residues. The V and J ends lost 3 bases and 2 bases, in that order; junction bases with no gene match: 7. Germline CDR1 is SGDLS and CDR2 is YYNGEE. CDR3 region: CASSGNLAGGTYNEQFF. The CDR3, as DNA: TGTGCCAGCAGCGGAAATTTAGCGGGAGGGACCTACAATGAGCAGTTCTTC.

V is TRBV2 and J is TRBJ2-7; 7 bases fit TRBD1. The length of the CDR3 is 15 residues. CDR1 and CDR2 from the germline V gene are SNHLY and FYNNEI. Trimming cost V 5 bases and J 5 bases; bases outside gene matches: 12. The CDR3 DNA reads TGTGCCAGCAGTTACGACAGGGTAGGCTCAGACGAGCAGTACTTC. Translation: CASSYDRVGSDEQYF.

This chain connects TRBV6-5 to TRBJ2-7, with TRBD2 identical over 9 bases. V lost 7 bases to trimming and J lost 3 bases; unmatched junction nucleotides: 7. This CDR3 comprises 14 residues. From germline, CDR1 is MNHEY and CDR2 SVGAGI. The CDR3 bases are TGTGCCAGCACCACAGGACTAGCGAGCTACGAGCAGTACTTC. This translates into CASTTGLASYEQYF.

The chain is built from TRBV27 and TRBJ1-5; the D gene is possibly TRBD1 (5 bases). The CDR3 consists of 15 residues. CDR1 MNHEY and CDR2 SMNVEV come from the germline V gene (reference sequence). Trimming removed 6 bases from V and 4 bases from J, with 16 bases in between. DNA of the CDR3: TGTGCCAGCAGCCCCTGGGCGGGGGGGAATCAGCCCCAGCATTTT. Translating it yields CASSPWAGGNQPQHF.

The chain employs TRBV6-1 and TRBJ1-1; TRBD1 matches 8 bases. The junction had 8 bases not matched to a gene; V was cut back by 6 bases and J by 5 bases. The CDR3 runs 14 residues. Germline-derived CDR1 and CDR2 are MNHNS and SASEGT. The CDR3 DNA follows: TGTGCCAGCAGGGACGACAGGGGACGAACTGAAGCTTTCTTT. As protein: CASRDDRGRTEAFF.

J is TRBJ2-5 and V is TRBV19; possible D gene TRBD1, 5 bases. The germline V gene encodes CDR1 LNHDA and CDR2 SQIVND (reference sequence). Trimming stripped 3 bases from V and 3 bases from J, with 14 bases between. The CDR3 length is 15 residues. CDR3 in amino acids: CASSIGAARKETQYF. The CDR3 DNA is TGTGCCAGTAGTATTGGGGCAGCTAGAAAAGAGACCCAGTACTTC. The full variable domain, in which reference TRBV19 and TRBJ2-5 provide the parts outside the CDR3, is DGGITQSPKYLFRKEGQNVTLSCEQNLNHDAMYWYRQDPGQGLRLIYYSQIVNDFQKGDIAEGYSVSREKKESFPLTVTSAQKNPTAFYLCASSIGAARKETQYFGPGTRLLVL.

The V call is TRBV10-2, the J call TRBJ2-7; tentatively, D is TRBD2 (5 bases). Germline V CDR1 and CDR2: WSHSY, SAAADI. CDR3 length equals 14 residues. V shed 8 bases and J shed 3 bases, with 17 bases lying between them. Written as DNA, the CDR3 is TGCGCCAGCGGGAGCTCCTCTAATTTCTACGAGCAGTACTTC. As protein: CASGSSSNFYEQYF.

This chain uses TRBV5-1 with TRBJ1-3; the match to TRBD1 covers 7 bases. The CDR3 extends over 17 amino acids. The V gene end was trimmed by 4 bases and the J gene end by 0 bases; junction bases not matched to a gene: 10. CDR1 SGHRS and CDR2 YFSETQ come from the germline V gene. DNA for the CDR3: TGCGCCAGCAGCCGTGGACAGGACTGGATCTCTGGAAACACCATATATTTT. Protein: CASSRGQDWISGNTIYF. Based on the CDR3 plus reference TRBV5-1 and TRBJ1-3, the full variable domain is KAGVTQTPRYLIKTRGQQVTLSCSPISGHRSVSWYQQTPGQGLQFLFEYFSETQRNKGNFPGRFSGRQFSNSRSEMNVSTLELGDSALYLCASSRGQDWISGNTIYFGEGSWLTVV.

The V gene is TRBV5-1, the J gene TRBJ2-7; 8 nucleotides line up with TRBD2. Germline V gene sequence: CDR1 SGHRS, CDR2 YFSETQ. The CDR3 is 17 residues long. Trimming took 4 bases from V and 2 from J; bases not matched to a gene: 14. This CDR3 is CASSLRRGGLRAYEQYF. DNA for the CDR3: TGCGCCAGCAGCCTCCGACGGGGGGGCCTACGAGCCTACGAGCAGTACTTC.

DNA of the CDR3: TGTGCCAGCAGTTACGGGGGCACAGTCTCCTACGAGCAGTACTTC. Translating it yields CASSYGGTVSYEQYF. The chain has TRBV6-5 and TRBJ2-7; tentative D call: TRBD1 (6 bases). The germline V gene has CDR1 MNHEY and CDR2 SVGAGI. The V end was cut by 2 bases, the J end by 0 bases, with 11 bases between. CDR3 length: 15 amino acids.

This clone was observed a single time. The chain combines TRBV27 with TRBJ2-1; 9 nucleotides match TRBD1. The CDR3 has 15 amino acids. Germline loops: CDR1 MNHEY, CDR2 SMNVEV (reference sequence). J was trimmed by 4 bases and V by 6 bases; bases with no gene match: 7. CDR3 DNA sequence: TGTGCCAGCAGCCGACAGGGGGGAAAATACAATGAGCAGTTCTTC. Its translation: CASSRQGGKYNEQFF.

CDR3 region: CASSLYVAGDPYNEQFF. CDR3 in DNA: TGCGCCAGCAGCTTGTATGTAGCGGGGGATCCTTACAATGAGCAGTTCTTC. V usage is TRBV5-1 and J usage is TRBJ2-1; 9 bases align to TRBD2. The CDR3 has 17 amino acids. V lost 1 base and J lost 4; bases outside the gene matches: 9. Germline V gene data show CDR1 as SGHRS and CDR2 as YFSETQ.

The genes are TRBV27 and TRBJ2-7; D is perhaps TRBD1 (6 bases). The CDR3 sequence is 14 residues long. In germline, CDR1 is MNHEY, CDR2 SMNVEV (reference sequence). The V end was cut by 2 bases, the J end by 4 bases, with 12 bases between. CDR3 region: CASSLTRGRYEQYF. Written as DNA, the CDR3 is TGTGCCAGCAGTTTAACCAGGGGACGATACGAGCAGTACTTC.